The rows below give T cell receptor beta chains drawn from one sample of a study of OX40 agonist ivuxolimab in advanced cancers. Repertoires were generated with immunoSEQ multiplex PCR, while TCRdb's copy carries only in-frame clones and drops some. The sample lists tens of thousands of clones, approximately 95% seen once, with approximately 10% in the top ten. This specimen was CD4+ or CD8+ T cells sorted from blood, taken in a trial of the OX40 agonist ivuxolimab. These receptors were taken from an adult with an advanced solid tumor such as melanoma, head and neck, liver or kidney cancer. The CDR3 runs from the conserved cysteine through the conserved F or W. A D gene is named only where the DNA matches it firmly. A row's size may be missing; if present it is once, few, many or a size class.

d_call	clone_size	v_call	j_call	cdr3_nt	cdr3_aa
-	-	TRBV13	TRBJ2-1	TGTGCCAGCAGCTTTCCCACCGGCACCAATGAGCAGTTCTTC	CASSFPTGTNEQFF
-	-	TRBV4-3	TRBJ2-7	TGCGCCAGCAGCCACTCCAGGTCCGGGCTCACCTACGAGCAGTACTTC	CASSHSRSGLTYEQYF
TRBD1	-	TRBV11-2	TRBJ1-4	TGTGCCAGCAGCCTCGGGACAGGGATTGAAAAACTGTTTTTT	CASSLGTGIEKLFF
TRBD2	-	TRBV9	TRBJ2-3	TGTGCCAGCAGCTCGCGGACTAGCGGGAGCACAGATACGCAGTATTTT	CASSSRTSGSTDTQYF
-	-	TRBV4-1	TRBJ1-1	TGCGCCAGCAGCCAAGGATGGGGGCCCCAGAACACTGAAGCTTTCTTT	CASSQGWGPQNTEAFF
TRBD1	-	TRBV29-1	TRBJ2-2	TGCAGCGTCTTCCCCGGGACAGCTTACACCGGGGAGCTGTTTTTT	CSVFPGTAYTGELFF
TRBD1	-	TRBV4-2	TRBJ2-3	TGTGCCAGCAGCCAACTCCCAGGAGGACAGGGGGTTGGCGATACGCAGTATTTT	CASSQLPGGQGVGDTQYF
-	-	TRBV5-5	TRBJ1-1	TGTGCCAGCAGCCTAAACAGGGACACTGAAGCTTTCTTT	CASSLNRDTEAFF
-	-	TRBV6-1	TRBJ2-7	TGTGCCAGCAGTTGGGAACAGGGATACGAGCAGTACTTC	CASSWEQGYEQYF
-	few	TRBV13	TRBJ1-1	TGTGCCAGCAGCGGCCGGCCCCGGGAAGCTTTCTTT	CASSGRPREAFF
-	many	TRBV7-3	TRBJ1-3	TGTGCCAGCAGCTTAAGGTCAGAACCTACTGGAAACACCATATATTTT	CASSLRSEPTGNTIYF
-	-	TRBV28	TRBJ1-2	TGTGCCAGCAGTTGGGGCAGTTCCTACTATGGCTACACCTTC	CASSWGSSYYGYTF
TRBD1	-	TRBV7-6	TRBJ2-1	TGTGCCAGCAGTTCCGGGACAGGGAGCTACAATGAGCAGTTCTTC	CASSSGTGSYNEQFF
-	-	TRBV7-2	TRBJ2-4	TGTGCCAGCAGCTTAGCTTGGGTCAGGGGATCCAAAAACATTCAGTACTTC	CASSLAWVRGSKNIQYF
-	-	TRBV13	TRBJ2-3	TGTGCCAGCAGCTTAGGAGCGCTTCAAGATACGCAGTATTTT	CASSLGALQDTQYF
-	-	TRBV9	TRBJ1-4	TGTGCCAGCAGCACCTACGAGGGTGGTGAAAAACTGTTTTTT	CASSTYEGGEKLFF
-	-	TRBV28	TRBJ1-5	TGTGCCAGCAGTTTTCCCTCTGGGAGCCAGCCCCAGCATTTT	CASSFPSGSQPQHF
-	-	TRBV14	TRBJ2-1	TGTGCCAGCAGCCCCTGGTCAGCAGGACGGAACAATGAGCAGTTCTTC	CASSPWSAGRNNEQFF
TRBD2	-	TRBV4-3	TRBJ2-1	TGCGCCAGCAGCCAACTATCCGGGGCTAGCGGAAGAATAGGCAATGAGCAGTTCTTC	CASSQLSGASGRIGNEQFF
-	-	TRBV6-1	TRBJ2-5	TGTGCCAGCAGTGAACACCCTCGGGGGACCCAGTACTTC	CASSEHPRGTQYF
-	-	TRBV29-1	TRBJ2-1	TGCAGCGTTCATCCCCCCGGGGCCAAGAAGGATGAGCAGTTCTTC	CSVHPPGAKKDEQFF
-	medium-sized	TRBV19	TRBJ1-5	TGTGCCAGTAGTATTTGGGCTACTTCCAATCAGCCCCAGCATTTT	CASSIWATSNQPQHF
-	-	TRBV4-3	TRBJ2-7	TGCGCCAGCAGCCAAGAGAGACAGCGGAGCTACGAGCAGTACTTC	CASSQERQRSYEQYF
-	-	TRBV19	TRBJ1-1	TGTGCCAGTAGTATTGTCCCCGGGACGTATGAAGCTTTCTTT	CASSIVPGTYEAFF
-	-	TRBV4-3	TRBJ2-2	TGCGCCAGCAGCCCCACCTACACCGGGGAGCTGTTTTTT	CASSPTYTGELFF
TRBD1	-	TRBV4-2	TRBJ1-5	TGTGCCAGCAGCCTAGGACAGGGCTTCAATCAGCCCCAGCATTTT	CASSLGQGFNQPQHF
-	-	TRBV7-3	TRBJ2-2	TGTGCCAGCGCCCTGGGGGCCGGGGAGCTGTTTTTT	CASALGAGELFF
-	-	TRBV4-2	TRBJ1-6	TGTGCCAGCAGCCATGCGGAAAGCTCCTATAATTCACCCCTCCACTTT	CASSHAESSYNSPLHF
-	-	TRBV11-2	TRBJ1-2	TGTGCCAGCAGCTTCGGGGGGGACTATGGCTACACCTTC	CASSFGGDYGYTF
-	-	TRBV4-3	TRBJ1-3	TGCGCCAGCAGCCAAGACGGCCGCGGCTCTGGAAACACCATATATTTT	CASSQDGRGSGNTIYF
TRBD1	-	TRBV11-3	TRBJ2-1	TGTGCCAGCAGCCCCCGGGACAGGGAACACCGGCGGTCCTACAATGAGCAGTTCTTC	CASSPRDREHRRSYNEQFF
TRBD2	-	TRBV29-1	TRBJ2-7	TGCAGCGTTACCGGGACTAGCGGGAGAACAGGGTACGAGCAGTACTTC	CSVTGTSGRTGYEQYF
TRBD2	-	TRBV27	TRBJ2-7	TGTGCCAGCAGTACCCGCTGGGAGGGGCGGAGTGGGGCCTACGAGCAGTACTTC	CASSTRWEGRSGAYEQYF
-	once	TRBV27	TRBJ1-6	TGTGCCAGCAGTTTTCTCGGCTCACCCCTCCACTTT	CASSFLGSPLHF
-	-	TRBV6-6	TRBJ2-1	TGTGCCAGCAGTTACCCGGGAGTGAGCTACAATGAGCAGTTCTTC	CASSYPGVSYNEQFF
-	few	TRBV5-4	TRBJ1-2	TGTGCCAGCAGCTTGGCTGGACGTGGTGCTAACTATGGCTACACCTTC	CASSLAGRGANYGYTF
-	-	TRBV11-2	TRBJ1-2	TGTGCCAACAGCTTATGGGCAGGGAAGAGTTTCTATGGCTACACCTTC	CANSLWAGKSFYGYTF